Shown below are 3 T cell receptor beta chains from a single sample sequenced in a study of shared clonotypes between healthy human individuals (dated by TCRdb to between 2020 and 2021). Libraries were prepared through the immunoSEQ multiplex PCR assay. The source is immuneACCESS, and TCRdb retained only in-frame sequences with V and J called. Part of the clones is not carried over; for the studies checked, unresolved V genes explain less than half of this, and the remainder is unexplained. This sample is represented by 2 million to 3 million clones; 93% of them were singletons. The ten top clones hold around 0.37% of the sample. Sequencing was carried out using naive CD4+ T cells from PBMCs. The sample's cell subset or site label is to be understood as: CD45RA+ positively selected. The source is a man aged 18 to 29 in good health. Some clones in this sample may be carry-over from other donors' samples.

V and J are TRBV28 and TRBJ2-3; D may match TRBD1 or TRBD2 (5 bases each). V lost 5 bases, J lost 2 bases, and 20 bases lay in between. The CDR3 sequence is 17 residues long. Germline V gene sequence: CDR1 MDHEN, CDR2 SYDVKM. This CDR3 reads CASSVGGRLGFTDTQYF. Here the CDR3 DNA reads TGTGCCAGCAGTGTTGGGGGAAGGTTGGGGTTCACAGATACGCAGTATTTT.

The J gene is TRBJ2-4, the V gene TRBV9, with a possible D match to TRBD2 (5 bases). CDR1 and CDR2 (germline): SGDLS, YYNGEE. This CDR3 is built from 13 residues. Deletions cut 0 bases from V and 5 bases from J, with 6 bases between. CDR3 nucleotides: TGTGCCAGCAGCGTAGTGGGAGAAAACATTCAGTACTTC. Translated, it gives CASSVVGENIQYF.

The rearrangement links TRBV21-1 to TRBJ1-1. TRBV21-1 is a pseudogene segment. The CDR3 contains 16 residues. CDR3 sequence (DNA): TGTGCCAGCAGCAAAGGGCCACGCTACATGAACACTGAAGCTTTCTTT. Its protein is CASSKGPRYMNTEAFF.